Listed below are T cell receptor beta chains from one sample, sequenced in a study of T-cell reconstitution after alpha-beta-depleted transplantation in children. Via MiXCR, TCRdb re-called the PCR reads, giving one row per CDR3 protein. The table records about 300,000 distinct CDR3 sequences, roughly 7.8% of them present only once. The sequencing here drew on peripheral blood, taken 360 days after TCRalphabeta/CD19-depleted stem cell transplant. All receptors come from a female patient under 10 years old who had a stem cell transplant for Fanconi anemia, so the T cells may come from the graft donor. CDR3s include the opening cysteine and the closing phenylalanine or tryptophan. The D gene is left open where the match is weak. Rows may omit the clone size; those that give it use once, few, many or a size class.

d_gene	v_gene	j_gene	abundance	CDR3nt	CDR3aa
-	TRBV4-1	TRBJ2-1	medium-sized	TGCGCCAGCAGCCAGGAGCTATACAATGAGCAGTTCTTC	CASSQELYNEQFF
-	TRBV29-1	TRBJ1-1	many	TGCAGCGTTGAGAGAAAATTGAACACTGAAGCTTTCTTT	CSVERKLNTEAFF
-	TRBV20-1	TRBJ1-1	many	TGCAGTGCTAGACCATATACTCGGACCTTTTCAGACGCTGAAGCTTTCTTT	CSARPYTRTFSDAEAFF
-	TRBV20-1	TRBJ1-1	few	TGCAGTGCAAAACAACAGGACACTGAAGCTTTCTTT	CSAKQQDTEAFF
TRBD2	TRBV27	TRBJ2-5	-	TGTGCCAGCAGTTTAAATGGCCTAGCGGGAGGGCCAATGAAGACCCAGTACTTC	CASSLNGLAGGPMKTQYF
-	TRBV7-6	TRBJ1-1	many	TGTGCCAGCAGCTTAGGGTCAGGGTGGAACACTGAAGCTTTCTTT	CASSLGSGWNTEAFF
-	TRBV4-1	TRBJ2-5	many	TGCGCCAGCAGCCAAGACAGAACAAGGGAGACCCAGTACTTC	CASSQDRTRETQYF
-	TRBV5-5	TRBJ2-7	-	TGTGCCAGCATCTTGGGTGGGGGGGCAGGCTACGAGCAGTACTTC	CASILGGGAGYEQYF
-	TRBV5-1	TRBJ2-3	-	TGCGCCAGCAGCCCCCGAGGGGTCCCAGATACGCAGTATTTT	CASSPRGVPDTQYF
-	TRBV15	TRBJ1-6	many	TGTGCCACCAGCACCGCCCCGCAATCACCCCTCCACTTT	CATSTAPQSPLHF
-	TRBV5-6	TRBJ1-2	-	TGTGCCAGCAGCCCCAATAGGAACTATGGCTACACCTTC	CASSPNRNYGYTF
TRBD2	TRBV5-1	TRBJ2-3	many	TGCGCCAGCAGCACAACGAGAGGCGGACTAGCAACATCAGATACGCAGTATTTT	CASSTTRGGLATSDTQYF
TRBD1	TRBV5-1	TRBJ2-5	many	TGCGCCAGCAGCCATTACCTGGACAGGGGTCAAGAGACCCAGTACTTC	CASSHYLDRGQETQYF
-	TRBV30	TRBJ2-7	few	TGTGCCTGGAGTGGGGGGTGGGACGCAAATCCCTACGAGCAGTACTTC	CAWSGGWDANPYEQYF
-	TRBV28	TRBJ2-4	many	TGTGCCAGCAACTCCCCGGTTCTAACAAGGCCGCTTCAGTACTTC	CASNSPVLTRPLQYF
TRBD2	TRBV11-2	TRBJ2-5	-	TGTGCCAGCAGCCGTGTAGCGGGGGTAGGAGAGACCCAGTACTTC	CASSRVAGVGETQYF
TRBD1	TRBV28	TRBJ1-5	few	TGTGCCAGCAGTTCCCTGACAGGGGGCAATCAGCCCCAGCATTTT	CASSSLTGGNQPQHF
-	TRBV2	TRBJ2-2	many	TGTGCCAGCAAACAACCAGGGGTGAACACCGGGGAGCTGTTTTTT	CASKQPGVNTGELFF
TRBD1	TRBV7-9	TRBJ2-7	many	TGTGCCAGCAGCATCGGGACAGGGGTATACGAGCAGTACTTC	CASSIGTGVYEQYF
-	TRBV6-5	TRBJ1-3	few	TGTGCCAGTGGGGGGGGCCGCTCTGGAAACACCATATATTTT	CASGGGRSGNTIYF
-	TRBV10-3	TRBJ2-7	many	TGTGCCATCAGCAGGACGACCGGCGAGCAGTACTTC	CAISRTTGEQYF
TRBD2	TRBV10-3	TRBJ2-5	many	TGTGCCACCCGACTAGCGGGGGAAGAGACCCAGTACTTC	CATRLAGEETQYF
-	TRBV5-5	TRBJ2-7	-	TGTGCCAGCAGCTTGGGGGGGCTAGCCTACGAGCAGTACTTC	CASSLGGLAYEQYF
-	TRBV7-3	TRBJ2-3	many	TGTGCCAGCAGCCCCGGAGGGTACACAGATACGCAGTATTTT	CASSPGGYTDTQYF
-	TRBV9	TRBJ2-7	many	TGTGCCAGCAGCGTAGCGGGGCAGAGCTACGAGCAGTACTTC	CASSVAGQSYEQYF
-	TRBV5-5	TRBJ1-1	many	TGTGCCAGCAGCTTGTCTAGACCGAACACTGAAGCTTTCTTT	CASSLSRPNTEAFF
TRBD1	TRBV7-9	TRBJ2-2	many	TGTGCCAGCAGCTCTTGGGACAGGTCGGTGGATACCGGGGAGCTGTTTTTT	CASSSWDRSVDTGELFF
TRBD1	TRBV18	TRBJ2-1	few	TGTGCCAGCTCACCCCTGGGTTCGGGACAGTCCTACAATGAGCAGTTCTTC	CASSPLGSGQSYNEQFF
TRBD2	TRBV9	TRBJ2-7	many	TGTGCCAGCAGCGTAGGTGGCGGGAGTGCCTACGAGCAGTACTTC	CASSVGGGSAYEQYF
-	TRBV25-1	TRBJ1-1	-	TGTGCCAGCGGCGAGCAGAAGCGAGCTTTCTTT	CASGEQKRAFF
TRBD2	TRBV6-4	TRBJ2-1	many	TGTGCCAGCAGTACCGGGACTAGCGGCTACAATGAGCAGTTCTTC	CASSTGTSGYNEQFF
-	TRBV20-1	TRBJ2-5	many	TGCAGTGCTCCCAAACCCCATCGGACCCGACCAGTGGAGACCCAGTACTTC	CSAPKPHRTRPVETQYF
-	TRBV9	TRBJ2-2	many	TGTGCCAGCAGCGGGATGGGCCGCGGGGAGCTGTTTTTT	CASSGMGRGELFF
-	TRBV12-3/TRBV12-4	TRBJ2-5	many	TGTGCCAGCAGTCCCCGGGACTCGGAGGGTGAGACCCAGTACTTC	CASSPRDSEGETQYF
-	TRBV11-3	TRBJ2-2	-	TGTGCCAGCAGCTTGGAAGCCCGCGGGGAGCTGTTTTTT	CASSLEARGELFF
-	TRBV28	TRBJ2-2	many	TGTGCCAGCATATACAGGCTGAACACCGGGGAGCTGTTTTTT	CASIYRLNTGELFF
-	TRBV29-1	TRBJ2-7	many	TGCAGCGCTCAGGGGACTTCTAGAGGGTACGAGCAGTACTTC	CSAQGTSRGYEQYF
TRBD1	TRBV20-1	TRBJ2-3	many	TGCAGTGCTCATCTTTCGGACAGGTCCACAGATACGCAGTATTTT	CSAHLSDRSTDTQYF
-	TRBV7-9	TRBJ2-7	many	TGTGCCAGCAGCTTAAATACGGGGATAAGCTCCTACGAGCAGTACTTC	CASSLNTGISSYEQYF
-	TRBV6-1	TRBJ2-1	-	TGTGCCAGCAGGACCTACGGGATTCCCAATGAGCAGTTCTTC	CASRTYGIPNEQFF
-	TRBV7-9	TRBJ2-2	-	TGTGCCAGCAGCCCCCGTATTCCAAACACCGGGGAGCTGTTTTTT	CASSPRIPNTGELFF
-	TRBV5-3	TRBJ2-7	-	TGTGCCAGGGGCCTTGGGCCAGTCTACGAGCAGTACTTC	CARGLGPVYEQYF
-	TRBV6-5	TRBJ1-6	many	TGTGCCAGCAGTTACTTCGGGGCGGAGGGTTCACCCCTCCACTTT	CASSYFGAEGSPLHF
-	TRBV20-1	TRBJ1-3	many	TGCAGTGCTAGAGTGCGGGTCAGGGAAAGCTCTGGAAACACCATATATTTT	CSARVRVRESSGNTIYF
-	TRBV3-1	TRBJ2-7	-	TGTGCCAGCAGCCAAGATTGGACAGTTGGTGAGCAGTACTTC	CASSQDWTVGEQYF
TRBD1	TRBV11-1	TRBJ2-7	-	TGTGCCAGCAGCTCGATTACCGGGACAGGGGACCACGAGCAGTACTTC	CASSSITGTGDHEQYF
-	TRBV5-1	TRBJ2-3	many	TGCGCCAGCAGCTTGGTCCCGGTGACGGATGGTACGCAGTATTTT	CASSLVPVTDGTQYF
-	TRBV3-1	TRBJ2-3	-	TGTGCCAGCAGCCAAGCCCTAGCCCCAGATACGCAGTATTTT	CASSQALAPDTQYF
TRBD1	TRBV2	TRBJ2-7	-	TGTGCCAGCAGTTCCGGTGGACAGGGCGGCTACGAGCAGTACTTC	CASSSGGQGGYEQYF
-	TRBV6-4	TRBJ1-2	-	TGTGCCAGCAGGATGACCGGGACTCCCATGGGCGGCTACACCTTC	CASRMTGTPMGGYTF
TRBD1	TRBV5-5	TRBJ2-7	-	TGTGCCAGCAGCCAGGCCGGGACAGGGAGCTACGAGCAGTACTTC	CASSQAGTGSYEQYF
TRBD1	TRBV6-2/TRBV6-3	TRBJ1-5	many	TGTGCCAGTCAAGGGGGCTCAAGCAATCAGCCCCAGCATTTT	CASQGGSSNQPQHF
-	TRBV3-1	TRBJ1-2	few	TGTGCCAGCAGCCAAGACCCTGCGACCTCCTTGCGTGGGGGCTACACCTTC	CASSQDPATSLRGGYTF
TRBD1	TRBV6-2/TRBV6-3	TRBJ2-2	few	TGTGCCAGCAGTTACCGCTCCGGGGACAGGGGTTCCGGGGAGCTGTTTTTT	CASSYRSGDRGSGELFF
TRBD2	TRBV10-3	TRBJ2-3	many	TGTGCCATCAGTCTAGCGGTGTCCACAGATACGCAGTATTTT	CAISLAVSTDTQYF
-	TRBV7-8	TRBJ2-2	-	TGTGCCAGCAGCTCCTTCTCCTCCGGGGAGCTGTTTTTT	CASSSFSSGELFF
-	TRBV7-9	TRBJ2-7	once	TGTGCCAGCAGCTCGGGACCTTGCGAGCAGTACTTC	CASSSGPCEQYF
TRBD1	TRBV29-1	TRBJ1-1	many	TGCAGCGTTGAGGAGGACAGGGAGTGGGAAGCTTTCTTT	CSVEEDREWEAFF
-	TRBV20-1	TRBJ1-6	many	TGCAGTGCTAGTAGGGCCCTTGGGAATTCACCCCTCCACTTT	CSASRALGNSPLHF